The text below deals with one T cell receptor (beta chain). Its antigen is as yet unknown. Once RNA had been extracted, it was reverse transcribed into cDNA to act as the sequencing template. Profiling relied on immunoSEQ multiplex PCR, and the TCRdb table lists in-frame clones only, not all of them. The table has about 210,000 clones, over 60% seen once. This sample was included in a study of CD8+ T cells in alopecia areata. Overall study: Treated patients were given oral tofacitinib, which was dosed at 5 to 10 mg twice daily. Tofacitinib exposure lasted 6 to 18 months, followed by 6 months off drug. General study points: Many expanded lesional clones persisted during tofacitinib (in both scalp and blood).

The CDR3 sequence is 15 residues long. Looked up from germline, CDR1 is SGHRS and CDR2 is YFSETQ. V was clipped by 6 bases and J by 1 base; unmatched bases: 7. Treatment described: oral pan-JAK inhibitor, 5-10 mg twice daily. The sample here was CD4+ T cells sorted from blood, taken at week 4, from a patient treated with tofacitinib. The chain carries TRBV5-1 and TRBJ2-5, with TRBD2 matching 9 bases. This sequence originates from a human donor with alopecia areata. The CDR3 protein is CASTLRGGTQETQYF. The CDR3 coding sequence is TGCGCCAGCACCCTGCGGGGGGGAACCCAAGAGACCCAGTACTTC.